This TCR beta chain was captured in a study of regulatory and conventional T cells in RAG deficiency. Findings and limits, study-wide: Treg unique TCR beta sequences were around 100-fold fewer in Omenn syndrome and CID/AS patients than controls.

Assay used: immunoSEQ multiplex PCR; TCRdb lists only in-frame clones, some missing. Altogether about 28,000 clones are present, 75% to 95% being singletons, with the ten largest covering over 0.7%. Regulatory T cells were sorted from blood as CD4+ CD25-high CD127-low cells. The CDR3 loop spans 15 amino acids. Germline loops: CDR1 MNHNS, CDR2 SASEGT. V was cut by 5 bases and J by 3 bases, with 15 bases left in between. On this clone itself: Its antigen is unidentified.

The sample was also linked to a second study, of regulatory T cells. That investigation notes: The primer mix had 52 TRBV and 13 TRBJ primers.

This chain uses TRBV6-1 with TRBJ2-3; D perhaps matches TRBD1 (6 bases). This TCR was sampled from a human donor in good health. The sample comprised Tregs sorted from blood. The CDR3 loop reads CASSPMVRGTDTQYF. The DNA for the CDR3 is TGTGCCAGCAGTCCCATGGTTAGGGGGACAGATACGCAGTATTTT.